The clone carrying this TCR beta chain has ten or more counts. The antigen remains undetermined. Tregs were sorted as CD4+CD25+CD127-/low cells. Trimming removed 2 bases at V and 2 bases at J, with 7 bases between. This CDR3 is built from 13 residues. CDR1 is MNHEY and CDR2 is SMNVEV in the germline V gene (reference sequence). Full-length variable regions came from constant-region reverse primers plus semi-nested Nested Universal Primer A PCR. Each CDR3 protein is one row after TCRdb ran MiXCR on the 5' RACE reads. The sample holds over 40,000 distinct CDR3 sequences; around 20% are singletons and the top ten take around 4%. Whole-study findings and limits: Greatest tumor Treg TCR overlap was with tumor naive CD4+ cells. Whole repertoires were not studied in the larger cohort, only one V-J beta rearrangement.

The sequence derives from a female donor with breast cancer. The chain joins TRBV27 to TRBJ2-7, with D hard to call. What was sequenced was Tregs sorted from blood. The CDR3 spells CASSLHGPYEQYF. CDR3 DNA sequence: TGTGCCAGCAGTTTACACGGTCCCTACGAGCAGTACTTC.